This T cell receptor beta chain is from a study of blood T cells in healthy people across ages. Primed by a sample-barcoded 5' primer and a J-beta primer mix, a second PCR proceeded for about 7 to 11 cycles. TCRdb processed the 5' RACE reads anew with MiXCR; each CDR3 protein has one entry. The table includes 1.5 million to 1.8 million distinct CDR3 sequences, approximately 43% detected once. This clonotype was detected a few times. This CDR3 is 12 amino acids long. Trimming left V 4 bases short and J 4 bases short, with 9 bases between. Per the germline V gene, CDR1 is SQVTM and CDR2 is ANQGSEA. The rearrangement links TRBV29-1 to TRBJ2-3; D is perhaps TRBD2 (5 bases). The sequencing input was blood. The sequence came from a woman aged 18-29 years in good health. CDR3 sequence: CSVGFSADTQYF. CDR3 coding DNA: TGCAGCGTTGGTTTTAGCGCAGATACGCAGTATTTT.